This TCR beta chain came from a study of cytomegalovirus exposure and HLA in healthy donors. V dropped 2 bases and J dropped 3 bases, with 11 bases sitting between them. Germline CDR1 MNHNY, CDR2 SVGAGI (reference sequence). The CDR3 totals 15 residues. Study conclusions and caveats: An analysis was carried out at a later point. It showed that HLA-associated TCR beta chains were more clonally expanded than equally common non-associated chains. In all likelihood, a cluster of highly shared sequence variants was a sequencing artifact.

PCR employed 60 Vbeta and 13 Jbeta primers. This table comes from immunoSEQ multiplex PCR, and its TCRdb copy is limited to in-frame clones, with some not included. The sample shows some 71,000 clones, about 70% of them seen only once. A word on this clone: Its antigen remains unknown.

The J gene is TRBJ1-3, the V gene TRBV6-6; tentative D call: TRBD1 (6 bases). The TCR comes from a man aged 18 to 29 in good health and CMV-seronegative. Source material: PBMCs. The CDR3 sequence: CASSYPTGFGNTIYF. The CDR3, as DNA: TGTGCCAGCAGTTACCCAACAGGGTTTGGAAACACCATATATTTT.